This T cell receptor beta chain is from a study of shared clonotypes between healthy human individuals. Splitting the CD4+ cells yielded a CD45RA+ naive subset and a CD45RA-negative memory subset. Germline CDR1 and CDR2: SGDLS and YYNGEE. The ends lost 4 bases at V and 5 bases at J; junction bases unmatched: 10. CDR3 length equals 16 residues. Sequenced by immunoSEQ multiplex PCR; TCRdb stores in-frame clones only, minus some. The data show millions of clones, roughly 94% seen once. J is TRBJ2-5 and V is TRBV9; TRBD2 aligns across 11 bases. Material: naive CD4+ T cells sorted from blood. The subset denotes: CD45RA+ positively selected. The sequence came from a man aged 18 to 29 in good health. The CDR3 DNA reads as TGTGCCAGCAGCCCCGGAATAGCGGGGGGGGAGGAGACCCAGTACTTC. Its protein is CASSPGIAGGEETQYF.